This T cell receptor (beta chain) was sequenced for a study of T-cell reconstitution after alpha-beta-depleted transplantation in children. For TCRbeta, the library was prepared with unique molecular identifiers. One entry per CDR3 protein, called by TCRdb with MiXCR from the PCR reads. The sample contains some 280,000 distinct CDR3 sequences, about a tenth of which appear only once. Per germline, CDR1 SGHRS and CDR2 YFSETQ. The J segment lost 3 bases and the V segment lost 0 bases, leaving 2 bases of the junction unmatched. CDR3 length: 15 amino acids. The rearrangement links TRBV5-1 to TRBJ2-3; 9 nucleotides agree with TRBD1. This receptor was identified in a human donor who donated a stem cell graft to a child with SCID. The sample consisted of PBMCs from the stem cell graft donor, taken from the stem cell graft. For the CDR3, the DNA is TGCGCCAGCAGCTTGGGGACAGGGGAGACAGATACGCAGTATTTT. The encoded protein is CASSLGTGETDTQYF.